These 19 T cell receptor beta chains came from one sample sequenced in a study of blood T cell repertoires in COVID-19. Assay: immunoSEQ multiplex PCR; the TCRdb copy retains only in-frame clones and omits some. The data hold about 97,000 clones, with about 90% observed a single time. The sequenced sample was peripheral blood. Source of these receptors: a human donor in a cohort sampled during active COVID-19.

In this sample, this clone turned up once. The genes are TRBV7-9 and TRBJ1-1; tentatively, D is TRBD1 (5 bases). Germline values: CDR1 SEHNR, CDR2 FQNEAQ (reference sequence). The CDR3 has 15 residues. The V end lost 3 bases, the J end lost 7 bases, and 18 bases lay between the germline ends. The CDR3 protein is CASSLSGAGVDEAFF. As DNA, the CDR3 is TGTGCCAGCAGCTTGAGCGGGGCCGGAGTCGATGAAGCTTTCTTT.

The J gene is TRBJ2-5, the V gene TRBV6-5, with D perhaps TRBD1 (6 bases). Trimming took off 6 bases at V and 5 bases at J, with 13 bases between the two ends. Germline values: CDR1 MNHEY, CDR2 SVGAGI. CDR3 length equals 13 residues. The CDR3 DNA reads as TGTGCCAGCAGAACAGGGTTCCTGGAGACCCAGTACTTC. Translating it yields CASRTGFLETQYF.

This clone was counted a few times. The V call is TRBV7-2, the J call TRBJ2-2; 7 nucleotides line up with TRBD2. CDR1 is SGHTA, CDR2 FQGNSA, per germline. The junction had 6 bases not matched to a gene; V was cut back by 4 bases and J by 1 base. The CDR3 consists of 16 residues. CDR3 nucleotides: TGTGCCAGCAGCTCCACTGTAGCGGGGAACACCGGGGAGCTGTTTTTT. It codes for CASSSTVAGNTGELFF.

This chain links TRBV24-1 with TRBJ2-1; D perhaps matches TRBD1 (6 bases). The CDR3 totals 12 residues. The V end was cut by 9 bases, the J end by 10 bases, with 15 bases between. CDR1 is KGHDR, CDR2 SFDVKD, per germline. As DNA, the CDR3 is TGTGCCACCGGGGGCGGTTCGAGGGAGCAGTTCTTC. This gives the protein CATGGGSREQFF.

The chain employs TRBV9 and TRBJ2-1; maybe TRBD1 (6 bases). In germline, CDR1 is SGDLS, CDR2 YYNGEE. The germline V and J ends were trimmed by 3 bases and 5 bases, with 12 bases remaining between them. CDR3 length: 14 residues. The CDR3 spells CASSAGQINNEQFF. CDR3 bases: TGTGCCAGCAGCGCAGGACAGATCAACAATGAGCAGTTCTTC. Variable domain in full (rest from reference TRBV9 and TRBJ2-1): DSGVTQTPKHLITATGQRVTLRCSPRSGDLSVYWYQQSLDQGLQFLIQYYNGEERAKGNILERFSAQQFPDLHSELNLSSLELGDSALYFCASSAGQINNEQFFGPGTRLTVL.

The J gene is TRBJ2-3, the V gene TRBV3-1 (or the pseudogene TRBV3-2); 7 positions match TRBD2. This CDR3 is built from 16 residues. The V segment lost 1 base and the J segment 0 bases; nucleotides outside the gene matches: 4. Per germline, CDR1 LGHDT and CDR2 YNNKEL (reference sequence). The CDR3 here is CASSQGGGSSTDTQYF. CDR3 DNA: TGTGCCAGCAGCCAAGGGGGGGGGAGCAGCACAGATACGCAGTATTTT.

The V gene is TRBV9, the J gene TRBJ2-2, with TRBD2 matching 8 bases. Germline V CDR1 and CDR2: SGDLS, YYNGEE. The junction had 8 bases not matched to a gene; V was cut back by 0 bases and J by 1 base. This CDR3 spans 18 amino acids. The CDR3 here is CASSVGGSGTVNTGELFF. In DNA, the CDR3 is TGTGCCAGCAGCGTAGGGGGTAGCGGGACGGTGAACACCGGGGAGCTGTTTTTT.

This chain links TRBV3-1 (or the pseudogene TRBV3-2) with TRBJ2-5, with D uncertain. Germline CDR1 reads LGHDT; CDR2 reads YNNKEL (reference sequence). The CDR3 spans 11 residues. Trimming took off 4 bases at V and 4 bases at J, with 4 bases between the two ends. The CDR3 protein is CASSRGETQYF. The CDR3 DNA sequence: TGTGCCAGCAGCCGCGGAGAGACCCAGTACTTC.

The chain uses TRBV28 and TRBJ1-6; possible D gene TRBD1, 5 bases. V lost 6 bases, J lost 14 bases, and 20 bases lay in between. CDR1 MDHEN and CDR2 SYDVKM come from the germline V gene. The CDR3 totals 14 residues. CDR3 residues: CASSSRRDPRALHF. The CDR3 DNA is TGTGCCAGCAGCTCCAGACGCGACCCCAGGGCCCTCCACTTT.

This chain connects TRBV11-1 to TRBJ2-1; 7 nucleotides line up with TRBD2. The junction had 6 bases not matched to a gene; V was cut back by 6 bases and J by 10 bases. The V gene's germline CDR1 is SGHAT and CDR2 FQDESV (reference sequence). The CDR3 runs 12 residues. The CDR3 DNA reads TGTGCCAGCAGTACCTGGGAGGGGGAGCAGTTCTTC. Its translation: CASSTWEGEQFF.

The gene calls are TRBV21-1 and TRBJ2-7; the D call TRBD2 from the table was never checked on the DNA. TRBV21-1 is a pseudogene locus. This CDR3 region has 15 residues. The CDR3 sequence: CASSKGRREYYEQYF. The CDR3 DNA reads TGTGCCAGCAGCAAGGGCCGGCGGGAGTACTACGAGCAGTACTTC.

The chain recombines TRBV10-3 with TRBJ2-7; D may be TRBD2 (7 bases). Looked up from germline, CDR1 is ENHRY and CDR2 is SYGVKD. The CDR3 contains 12 residues. The ends were cut back, 11 bases at V and 5 bases at J, with 16 bases in the middle. Here the CDR3 reads CAVGRGYNEQYF. The CDR3 coding sequence is TGTGCCGTGGGGAGGGGGTACAACGAGCAGTACTTC.

The gene calls are TRBV18 and TRBJ2-2; D possibly corresponds to TRBD1 (5 bases). Trimming pared 2 bases from V and 0 bases from J, leaving 13 bases between. Per germline, CDR1 KGHSH and CDR2 LQKENI. There are 17 residues in the CDR3. The CDR3 spells CASSPTAGHANTGELFF. For the CDR3, the DNA is TGTGCCAGCTCACCAACCGCCGGACACGCGAACACCGGGGAGCTGTTTTTT.

This clone was observed many times. The chain recombines TRBV5-4 with TRBJ2-7, with D possibly being TRBD2 (6 bases). V was shortened by 4 bases and J by 5 bases, with 13 bases between the two germline ends. Germline V gives CDR1 SGHNT, CDR2 YYREEE (reference sequence). This CDR3 is built from 13 residues. The CDR3: CASSPPGVDEQYF. In nucleotides, the CDR3 is TGTGCCAGCAGCCCACCGGGGGTCGACGAGCAGTACTTC.

The chain employs TRBV5-1 and TRBJ1-4; weak D call: TRBD1 (5 bases). The V gene's germline CDR1 is SGHRS and CDR2 YFSETQ. V was clipped by 0 bases and J by 6 bases, with 12 bases between them. The CDR3 consists of 15 residues. The chain's CDR3 is CASSLDAGGDEKLFF. The CDR3 DNA reads TGCGCCAGCAGCTTGGATGCCGGGGGGGATGAAAAACTGTTTTTT.

The chain is built from TRBV5-4 and TRBJ1-5; D might be TRBD1 (6 bases). The V gene's germline CDR1 is SGHNT and CDR2 YYREEE (reference sequence). The CDR3 loop spans 13 amino acids. V lost 3 bases and J lost 6, with 10 bases in between. The CDR3 region has the DNA TGTGCCAGCAGCTGGGACACCGGTCAGCCCCAGCATTTT. As protein: CASSWDTGQPQHF.

V and J are TRBV7-9 and TRBJ2-6, with unresolved D. The CDR3 contains 16 residues. The V gene lost 3 bases and the J gene lost 0 bases, with 9 bases spanning the gap. Germline V gene data show CDR1 as SEHNR and CDR2 as FQNEAQ (reference sequence). Written as DNA, the CDR3 is TGTGCCAGCAGCTTTTTTACTGTCTCTGGGGCCAACGTCCTGACTTTC. Translating gives CASSFFTVSGANVLTF.

This clone was recorded only once. The chain employs TRBV28 and TRBJ2-4, with 7 positions matching TRBD1. Trimming cost V 3 bases and J 3 bases; bases outside gene matches: 2. The CDR3 extends over 14 amino acids. Germline assignment: CDR1 MDHEN and CDR2 SYDVKM. The CDR3 bases are TGTGCCAGCAGTTTCTGGGACAGCAAAAACATTCAGTACTTC. It encodes CASSFWDSKNIQYF.

This clone was seen more than once but under ten times. This chain links TRBV10-1 with TRBJ1-5; D possibly corresponds to TRBD1 (6 bases). This CDR3 region has 14 residues. V was pared by 2 bases and J by 7 bases, with 12 bases between. CDR1 and CDR2 (germline): WNHNN, SYGVQD (reference sequence). As DNA, the CDR3 is TGCGCCAGCAGTGAGGCGAACAGGGACCAGCCCCAGCATTTT. Its protein is CASSEANRDQPQHF.